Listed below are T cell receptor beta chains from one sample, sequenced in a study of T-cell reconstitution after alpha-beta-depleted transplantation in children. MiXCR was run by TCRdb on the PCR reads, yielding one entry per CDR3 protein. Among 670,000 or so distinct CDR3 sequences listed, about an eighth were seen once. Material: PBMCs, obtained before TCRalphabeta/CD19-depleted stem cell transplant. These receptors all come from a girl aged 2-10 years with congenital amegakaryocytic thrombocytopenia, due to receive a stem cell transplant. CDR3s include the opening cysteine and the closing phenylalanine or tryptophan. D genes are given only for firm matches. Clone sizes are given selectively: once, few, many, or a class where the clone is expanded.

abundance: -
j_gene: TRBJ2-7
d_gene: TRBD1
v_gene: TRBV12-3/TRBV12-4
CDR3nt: TGTGCCAGCAGGGAGGGACAGGGGGTTTCCTACGAGCAGTACTTC
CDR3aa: CASREGQGVSYEQYF

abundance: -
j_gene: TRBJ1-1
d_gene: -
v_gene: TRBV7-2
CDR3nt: TGTGCCAGCAGAAAACAGGGAAGGACTGAAGCTTTCTTT
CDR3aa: CASRKQGRTEAFF

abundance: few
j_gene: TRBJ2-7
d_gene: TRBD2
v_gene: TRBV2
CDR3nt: TGTGCCAGCCTGCAAGGACTAGCGGGGACCTACGAGCAGTACTTC
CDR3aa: CASLQGLAGTYEQYF

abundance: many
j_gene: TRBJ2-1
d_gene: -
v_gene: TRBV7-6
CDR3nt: TGTGCCAGCAGCTCCCTCCGGCTAGTGCTCTACAATGAGCAGTTCTTC
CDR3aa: CASSSLRLVLYNEQFF

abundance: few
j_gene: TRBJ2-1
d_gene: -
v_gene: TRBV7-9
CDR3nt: TGTGCCAGCAGCCAGCTGGCCTCCACCTTCAATGAGCAGTTCTTC
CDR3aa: CASSQLASTFNEQFF

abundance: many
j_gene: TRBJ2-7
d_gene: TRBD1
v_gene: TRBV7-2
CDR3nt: TGTGCCAGCAGCAGGAGACAGGGTACGTACGAGCAGTACTTC
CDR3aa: CASSRRQGTYEQYF

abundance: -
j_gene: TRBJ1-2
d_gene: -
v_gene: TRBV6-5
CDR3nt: TGTGCCAGCAGTTACTCGATACGGGTGGACTATGGCTACACCTTC
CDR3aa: CASSYSIRVDYGYTF

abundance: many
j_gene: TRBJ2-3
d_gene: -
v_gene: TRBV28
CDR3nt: TGTGCCAGCAGCCTTCTGTCGGCGACAGATACGCAGTATTTT
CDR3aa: CASSLLSATDTQYF

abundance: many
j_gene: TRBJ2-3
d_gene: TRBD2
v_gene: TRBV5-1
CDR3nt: TGCGCCAGCAGCAAACTAGCGGGGGAAGGCGCAGATACGCAGTATTTT
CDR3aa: CASSKLAGEGADTQYF

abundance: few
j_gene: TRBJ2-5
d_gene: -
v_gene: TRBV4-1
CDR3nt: TGCGCCAGCAGCCAGCCCCCAGAGACCCAGTACTTC
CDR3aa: CASSQPPETQYF

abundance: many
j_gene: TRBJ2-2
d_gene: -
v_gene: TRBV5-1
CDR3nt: TGCGCCAGCATGGAGGGAAGGAACACCGGGGAGCTGTTTTTT
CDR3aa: CASMEGRNTGELFF

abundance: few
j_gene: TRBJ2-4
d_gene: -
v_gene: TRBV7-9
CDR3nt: TGTGCCAGCAGCTTAGTTCTGGACATTCAGTACTTC
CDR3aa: CASSLVLDIQYF

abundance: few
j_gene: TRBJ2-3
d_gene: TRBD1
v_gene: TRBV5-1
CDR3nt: TGCGCCACCACTTCCTCAGGGGGCGCATCCGATACGCAGTATTTT
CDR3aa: CATTSSGGASDTQYF

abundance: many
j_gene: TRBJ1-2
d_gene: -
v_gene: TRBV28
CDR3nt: TGTGCCAGCAGGGGTAGTGGCTACACCTTC
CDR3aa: CASRGSGYTF

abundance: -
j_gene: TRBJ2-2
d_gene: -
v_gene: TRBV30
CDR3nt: TGTGCCTGGATGGGGGGGAACACCGGGGAGCTGTTTTTT
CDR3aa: CAWMGGNTGELFF

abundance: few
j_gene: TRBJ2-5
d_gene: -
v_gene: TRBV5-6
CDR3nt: TGTGCCAGCAGTCTAGTGTCCGCGATACTCCAAGAGACCCAGTACTTC
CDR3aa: CASSLVSAILQETQYF

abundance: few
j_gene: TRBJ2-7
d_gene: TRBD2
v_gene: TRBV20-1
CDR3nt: TGCAGTGCTAGAGAGTCGGGAGGGTTCCACGAGCAGTACTTC
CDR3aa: CSARESGGFHEQYF

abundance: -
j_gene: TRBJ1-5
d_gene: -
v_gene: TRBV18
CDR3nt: TGTGCCAGCTCACCAGAAGTTGTAGATTGGGGTGGGCAGCCCCAGCATTTT
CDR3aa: CASSPEVVDWGGQPQHF

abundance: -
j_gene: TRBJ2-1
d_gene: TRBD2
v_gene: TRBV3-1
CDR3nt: TGTGCCTGCAGTTCCCGATTCAAACTAGCGGGAGGGTACAATGAGCAGTTCTTC
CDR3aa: CACSSRFKLAGGYNEQFF

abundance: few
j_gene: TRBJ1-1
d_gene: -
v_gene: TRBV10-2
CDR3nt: TGCGCCAGCGGGTTAGGGGGAGATGCCACTGAAGCTTTCTTT
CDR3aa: CASGLGGDATEAFF

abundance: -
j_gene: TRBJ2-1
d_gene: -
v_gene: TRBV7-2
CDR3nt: TGTGCCAGCAGCTCCCCACCCGGGGACTGGGGCTATGAGCAGTTCTTC
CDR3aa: CASSSPPGDWGYEQFF

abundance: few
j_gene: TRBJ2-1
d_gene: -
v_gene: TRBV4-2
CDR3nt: TGTGCCAGCAGCCAAGATTCGGAACAGTTCTTC
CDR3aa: CASSQDSEQFF

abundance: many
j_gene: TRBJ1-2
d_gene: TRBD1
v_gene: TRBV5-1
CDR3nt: TGCGCCAGCAGCTTTACTGACAGGGCCTATGGCTACACCTTC
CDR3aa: CASSFTDRAYGYTF

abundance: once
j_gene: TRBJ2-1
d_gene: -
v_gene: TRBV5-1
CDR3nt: TGCGCCAGCAGCTACCGGGCTGGCTCCTACAATGAGCAGTTCTTC
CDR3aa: CASSYRAGSYNEQFF